This T cell receptor beta chain was found in a study of PD-1 blockade in mismatch repair-deficient tumors (dated by TCRdb to the late 2010s). With respect to the entire study: Between September 2013 and late 2016, the trial enrolled 86 consecutive patients with 12 types of mismatch repair-deficient cancer, all of whom had received prior treatment and were progressing. Deep sequencing of TCR CDR3 regions was used to track tumor-associated T cell clones in peripheral blood of patients responding to PD-1 blockade.

Regarding this clone: Its antigen remains undetermined. The record has no base qualities; no much larger clone is one base away.

The CDR3 sequence holds 11 residues, the cysteine and phenylalanine included. Just the 33-base CDR3 DNA is kept, in frame starting at base 1. For CDR1 and CDR2, the germline V gene (reference sequence) lists DFQATT and SNEGSKA. V has 6 bases trimmed and J has 9 bases trimmed; junction bases matching no gene number 5. Mismatch repair deficiency in every enrolled patient was established by polymerase chain reaction or immunohistochemistry. TCR sequencing was carried out for three patients who responded to pembrolizumab therapy. The phase II trial prospectively tested pembrolizumab PD-1 blockade in advanced mismatch repair-deficient cancers regardless of tissue of origin. Peripheral blood T cell samples were serially collected before and at multiple times after PD-1 blockade was started. Blood sampling times were expressed in weeks after the first pembrolizumab dose. Results the study describes overall, beyond this receptor: Clones residing in the tumor, which were often undetectable in blood before treatment, expanded quickly after pembrolizumab and then contracted, generally before radiologic responses.

Library creation used the immunoSEQ multiplex PCR assay. TCRdb holds this immuneACCESS table with in-frame rearrangements only. Some clones are missing; in checked studies, unresolved V genes explain under half, and the rest has no known cause. In all, the sample holds roughly 130,000 clones, and around nine tenths of those were seen once. Approximately 12% of the sample goes to the ten largest clones. The input for sequencing was peripheral blood, taken approximately 71 weeks after starting pembrolizumab. The rearrangement combines TRBV20-1 with TRBJ2-1; 7 middle bases align to TRBD2. The clonotype was recovered from an adult with mismatch repair-deficient cancer. This receptor has the CDR3 CSAGPGGEQFF. The DNA sequence reads TGCAGTGCCGGCCCGGGAGGTGAGCAGTTCTTC.